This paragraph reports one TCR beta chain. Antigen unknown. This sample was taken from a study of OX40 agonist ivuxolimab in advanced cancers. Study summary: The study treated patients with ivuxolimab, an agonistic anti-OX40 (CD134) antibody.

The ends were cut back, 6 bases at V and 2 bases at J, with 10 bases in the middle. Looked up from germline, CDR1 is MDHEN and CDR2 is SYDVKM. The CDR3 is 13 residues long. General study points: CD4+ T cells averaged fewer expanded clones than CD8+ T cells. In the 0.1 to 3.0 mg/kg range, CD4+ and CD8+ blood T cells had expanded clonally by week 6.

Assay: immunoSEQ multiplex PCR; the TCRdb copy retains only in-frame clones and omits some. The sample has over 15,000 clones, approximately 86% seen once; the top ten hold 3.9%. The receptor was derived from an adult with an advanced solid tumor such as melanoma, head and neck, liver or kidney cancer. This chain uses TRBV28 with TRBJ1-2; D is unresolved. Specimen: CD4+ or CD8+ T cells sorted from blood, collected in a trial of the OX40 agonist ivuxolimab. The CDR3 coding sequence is TGTGCCAGCAGCGAGATGATCAACTATGGCTACACCTTC. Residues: CASSEMINYGYTF.